This is a list of T cell receptor beta chains from one sample in a study of T cell responses to AZD1222 COVID-19 vaccine. Sequencing was performed with immunoSEQ multiplex PCR; in TCRdb, only in-frame clones are kept and a portion is missing. Of 94,000 or so clones detected, roughly 90% appear once; the ten largest clones hold about a quarter. Sequences were derived from peripheral blood, sampled on day 0 of AZD1222 vaccination. The receptors were sampled from an adult in good health. Both conserved end residues are part of each CDR3.

TRBJ2-1 | TRBV9 | CASSVATGGVGEQFF
TRBJ2-6 | TRBV20-1 | CSAGANVLTF
TRBJ2-2 | TRBV27 | CASTHDATDRTGELFF
TRBJ1-2 | TRBV10-3 | CAISPGTQNYGYTF
TRBJ2-2 | TRBV11-2 | CASSHRVPPYTGELFF
TRBJ1-1 | TRBV20-1 | CSASRTGEAFF
TRBJ2-7 | TRBV5-5 | CASSLTYGQGYSYEQYF
TRBJ2-3 | TRBV28 | CASSLSQSPDTQYF
TRBJ1-6 | TRBV4-2 | CASSQPGPPKNNSPLHF
TRBJ2-1 | TRBV7-8 | CASSLAGVSYNEQFF